This is a list of T cell receptor beta chains from one sample in a study of OX40 agonist ivuxolimab in advanced cancers. TCRdb keeps only in-frame clones here, not all; method: immunoSEQ multiplex PCR. The sample contains around 50,000 clones, roughly 94% of which appear only once. The sequences come from CD4+ or CD8+ T cells sorted from blood, collected in a trial of the OX40 agonist ivuxolimab. These TCRs come from an adult with an advanced solid tumor such as melanoma, head and neck, liver or kidney cancer. CDR3s include the opening cysteine and the closing phenylalanine or tryptophan. A D gene is named only where the DNA matches it firmly. Part of the rows lack a size; the others show once, few, many or a class for expanded clones.

clone_size: .
j_call: TRBJ2-7
d_call: .
v_call: TRBV5-1
cdr3_aa: CASSLGAGEWADYEQYF
cdr3_nt: TGCGCCAGCAGTCTTGGGGCTGGGGAGTGGGCAGACTACGAGCAGTACTTC

clone_size: .
j_call: TRBJ2-1
d_call: TRBD2
v_call: TRBV29-1
cdr3_aa: CSATSGDYNEQFF
cdr3_nt: TGCAGCGCGACTAGCGGCGATTACAATGAGCAGTTCTTC

clone_size: .
j_call: TRBJ2-5
d_call: TRBD1
v_call: TRBV28
cdr3_aa: CASTSTGGATETQYF
cdr3_nt: TGTGCCAGCACCTCAACAGGGGGCGCGACGGAGACCCAGTACTTC

clone_size: medium-sized
j_call: TRBJ1-2
d_call: .
v_call: TRBV5-6
cdr3_aa: CASSYLNTLNYGYTF
cdr3_nt: TGTGCCAGCAGCTATCTAAACACCCTTAACTATGGCTACACCTTC

clone_size: .
j_call: TRBJ2-1
d_call: TRBD2
v_call: TRBV2
cdr3_aa: CASSEGLAVYNEQFF
cdr3_nt: TGTGCCAGCAGTGAGGGACTAGCGGTATACAATGAGCAGTTCTTC

clone_size: .
j_call: TRBJ2-2
d_call: TRBD2
v_call: TRBV28
cdr3_aa: CASSLVGGTSDLTGELFF
cdr3_nt: TGTGCCAGCAGTTTAGTCGGCGGGACTAGCGATCTCACCGGGGAGCTGTTTTTT

clone_size: .
j_call: TRBJ1-6
d_call: .
v_call: TRBV13
cdr3_aa: CASTGGAARSPLHF
cdr3_nt: TGTGCCAGCACCGGGGGCGCAGCTCGGTCACCCCTCCACTTT

clone_size: .
j_call: TRBJ2-7
d_call: .
v_call: TRBV7-6
cdr3_aa: CASSSAHQPSEQYF
cdr3_nt: TGTGCCAGCAGCTCGGCACACCAACCGAGCGAGCAGTACTTC

clone_size: .
j_call: TRBJ2-1
d_call: .
v_call: TRBV19
cdr3_aa: CASSIGQGLHNEQFF
cdr3_nt: TGTGCCAGTAGTATCGGGCAGGGGCTCCACAATGAGCAGTTCTTC

clone_size: once
j_call: TRBJ2-2
d_call: TRBD2
v_call: TRBV15
cdr3_aa: CATSRARGRLAGNTGELFF
cdr3_nt: TGTGCCACCAGCAGAGCACGAGGGCGGCTAGCGGGTAACACCGGGGAGCTGTTTTTT

clone_size: .
j_call: TRBJ2-1
d_call: TRBD2
v_call: TRBV19
cdr3_aa: CASTALAPSGSMSYNEQFF
cdr3_nt: TGTGCCAGTACGGCCCTCGCGCCTAGCGGGAGTATGTCCTACAATGAGCAGTTCTTC

clone_size: .
j_call: TRBJ2-7
d_call: TRBD2
v_call: TRBV13
cdr3_aa: CASSQIISGTGAQYF
cdr3_nt: TGTGCCAGCAGCCAGATAATTAGCGGGACCGGCGCGCAGTACTTC

clone_size: .
j_call: TRBJ2-3
d_call: TRBD2
v_call: TRBV29-1
cdr3_aa: CSVETSGRSTDTQYF
cdr3_nt: TGCAGCGTTGAGACTAGCGGGAGGAGCACAGATACGCAGTATTTT

clone_size: .
j_call: TRBJ2-1
d_call: .
v_call: TRBV2
cdr3_aa: CASTEGGGNEQFF
cdr3_nt: TGTGCCAGCACCGAAGGGGGGGGGAATGAGCAGTTCTTC

clone_size: few
j_call: TRBJ2-5
d_call: .
v_call: TRBV11-2
cdr3_aa: CASGGASFLETQYF
cdr3_nt: TGTGCCAGCGGGGGGGCGTCGTTCCTAGAGACCCAGTACTTC

clone_size: .
j_call: TRBJ2-7
d_call: .
v_call: TRBV5-4
cdr3_aa: CASSPRGGYHEQYF
cdr3_nt: TGTGCCAGCAGTCCCAGGGGGGGTTACCACGAGCAGTACTTC

clone_size: .
j_call: TRBJ1-1
d_call: .
v_call: TRBV14
cdr3_aa: CASSQWAGSTPGEAFF
cdr3_nt: TGTGCCAGCAGCCAATGGGCAGGGTCCACCCCCGGAGAAGCTTTCTTT